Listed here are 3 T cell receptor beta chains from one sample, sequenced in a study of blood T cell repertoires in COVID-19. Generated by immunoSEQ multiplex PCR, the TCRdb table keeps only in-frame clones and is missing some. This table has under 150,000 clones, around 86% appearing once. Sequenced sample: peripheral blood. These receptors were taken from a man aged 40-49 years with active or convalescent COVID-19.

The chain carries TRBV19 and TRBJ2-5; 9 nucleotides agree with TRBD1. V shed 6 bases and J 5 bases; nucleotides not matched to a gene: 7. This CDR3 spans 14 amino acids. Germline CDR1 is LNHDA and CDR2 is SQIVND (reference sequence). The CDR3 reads CASSLQGALETQYF. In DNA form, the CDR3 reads TGTGCCAGTAGCTTACAGGGGGCGTTGGAGACCCAGTACTTC.

CDR3 amino acids: CASSLGVNSAPDTQYF. The CDR3 DNA is TGTGCCAGCAGCTTAGGGGTCAATAGCGCCCCAGATACGCAGTATTTT. The chain couples TRBV7-9 to TRBJ2-3; a weak D match, TRBD2 (5 bases). CDR3 length equals 16 residues. Trimming left V 1 base short and J 4 bases short, with 15 bases between. From germline, CDR1 is SEHNR and CDR2 FQNEAQ (reference sequence).

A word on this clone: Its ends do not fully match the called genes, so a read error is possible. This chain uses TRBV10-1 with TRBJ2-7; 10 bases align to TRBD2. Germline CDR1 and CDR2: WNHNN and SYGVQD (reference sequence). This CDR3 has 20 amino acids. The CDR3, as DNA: TGCGCCAGCAGCGAGTCCCCCGGGTTTAGCGGGGGGAGTCTAGGGAGCGAGCAGTACTTC. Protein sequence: CASSESPGFSGGSLGSEQYF.